This TCR beta chain was recovered during a study of T-cell memory formation after mild COVID-19. Study-wide findings and caveats: Clones that got smaller from day 15 to 85 had even CD4/CD8, while clones growing later tipped toward CD4+. The study found contracting CD4+ clones mainly in CM and EM and contracting CD8+ clones in EMRA.

The J segment lost 2 bases and the V segment lost 6 bases, leaving 9 bases of the junction unmatched. Looked up from germline, CDR1 is LGHNT and CDR2 is FRNRAP. The length of the CDR3 is 16 residues. Barcoded TCR alpha and TCR beta cDNA libraries with UMIs came from 5'RACE using constant-segment primers. From the 5' RACE reads, TCRdb called clonotypes with MiXCR, one entry per CDR3 protein. This table holds under 550,000 distinct CDR3 sequences, 18% found once. In this sample, this clonotype turned up a few times. Antigen: not known. The clonotype comes from an adult woman who had mild COVID-19 (a few samples of this study predate the infection). Cell type and time point are not known. The sequenced material came from PBMCs or a T cell subset sorted from them (not recorded which). The chain uses TRBV12-5 and TRBJ2-1; 8 bases are a match to TRBD1. The CDR3 sequence is CASGSGTGRAYNEQFF. DNA for the CDR3: TGTGCTAGTGGCTCCGGGACAGGACGGGCCTACAATGAGCAGTTCTTC.